This T cell receptor beta chain is from a study of shared clonotypes between healthy human individuals. Worth noting for this clone: Germline and junction disagree at one end, which may indicate a read error.

Some clones are missing from TCRdb's copy, which holds only in-frame ones; the method was immunoSEQ multiplex PCR. The sample holds some 2 million clones; 85% to 95% are singletons and the top ten take 0.1% to 0.15%. The clonotype originates from a man between 18 and 29 years old in good health. Material for sequencing was naive CD4+ T cells sorted from blood. Stated subset: CD45RA+ positively selected.

In DNA, the CDR3 is TGTGCCAGCTCATCTATACTAGCGGGAGGATTCACCGGGGAGCCGTTTTTT. Its translation is CASSSILAGGFTGEPFF. The chain couples TRBV18 to TRBJ2-2; TRBD2 matches 12 bases. The CDR3 covers 17 residues. CDR1 is KGHSH, CDR2 LQKENI, per germline.